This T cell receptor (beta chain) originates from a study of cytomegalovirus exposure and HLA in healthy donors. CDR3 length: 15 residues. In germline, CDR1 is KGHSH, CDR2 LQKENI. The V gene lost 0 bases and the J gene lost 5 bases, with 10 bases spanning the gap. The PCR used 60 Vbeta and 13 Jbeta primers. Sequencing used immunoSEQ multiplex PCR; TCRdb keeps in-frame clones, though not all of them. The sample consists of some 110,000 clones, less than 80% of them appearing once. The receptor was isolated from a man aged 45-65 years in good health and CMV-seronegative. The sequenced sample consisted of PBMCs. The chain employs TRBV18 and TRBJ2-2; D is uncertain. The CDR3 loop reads CASSPPLVRTGELFF. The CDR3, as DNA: TGTGCCAGCTCACCACCTCTCGTGAGGACCGGGGAGCTGTTTTTT.